This TCR beta chain came from a study of shared clonotypes between healthy human individuals (dated by TCRdb to about 2020). Notes on the research overall: Two women and a few men aged 18 to 49 years were included in the cohort. To increase sequencing depth and limit assay-specific biases, different laboratories used diverse techniques to prepare libraries and sequence TCR repertoires. Between about 0.94 and 10 billion PBMCs per donor were obtained by leukapheresis. For each donor, CD4 naive and CD4 memory were each run on three plates, CD8 naive on two plates, and CD8 memory on one plate. The study deeply sequenced blood TCR repertoires of roughly five healthy adults to estimate repertoire size and the extent of clonotype sharing between individuals.

Beyond this particular receptor, the publication reports: The small number of donors limited the genetic and exposure-history diversity represented. Based on pairwise subsampling, the degree of clonotype sharing among donors was expected to be affected by sequencing depth. Naive subsets generally had larger estimated clonotype richness than memory subsets did. Sampling was limited to blood, and TCR repertoires in tissue likely differ from TCR repertoires in blood. Compared with non-shared clonotypes, clonotypes shared by all four sorted-subset donors had higher generation probabilities. Even with the large sequencing depth, rarefaction of the sorted-subset datasets indicated that sequencing was incomplete. Across a handful of donors, around 5% of naive CD4, approximately 3.6% of naive CD8, under 2.5% of memory CD4, and approximately 0.4% of memory CD8 clonotypes were shared.

Compared with germline, V lacks 6 bases and J lacks 8 bases; bases without a gene match: 9. The CDR3 holds 15 amino acids from the cysteine to the phenylalanine. The sequence is cut down to CDR3 DNA, 45 bases in frame from base 1. The germline V gene specifies ENHRY as CDR1 and SYGVKD as CDR2. For the CD8 naive samples, CD45RO-negative cells were positively selected for CCR7, yielding a CD45RA+CCR7+ population from which TemRA cells were excluded. Donors were healthy HIV-negative adults with no recently reported acute infections or vaccinations. Only Caucasian adults living in Nashville, Tennessee, USA were represented among the donors. Blood was obtained by leukapheresis, after which PBMCs were separated by Ficoll-Histopaque density gradient centrifugation and cryopreserved in liquid nitrogen vapor phase. Analytical flow cytometry was used to check the purity and quantity of each magnetically sorted T cell population. Genomic DNA was isolated from every sorted fraction and measured by UV absorbance on a Nanodrop 2000c.

Concerning this clone: There is no known antigen for this receptor. No base quality values were provided; no much bigger clone lies one nucleotide off.

Using the deep immunoSEQ assay, TCR CDR3 regions were amplified from genomic DNA by multiplex PCR. For each cell subset, the extracted genomic DNA was distributed evenly across all wells of several immunoSEQ 96-well plates, and each plate served as one replicate. Each replicate PCR for sorted subsets received around 200 ng genomic DNA, equal to tens of thousands of T cell genomes. The purified libraries were quantified using a Qubit 3.0 fluorometer, sized with a Bioanalyzer 2100, and then quantified again using the KAPA Library Quantification kit. Every immunoSEQ 96-well plate was sequenced on a separate single-read 150-cycle Illumina NextSeq 550 flow cell. In the authors' own workflow: Because the immunoSEQ output included only junctional sequences and no quality scores, the filtering could not be the same as the filtering used for full-length reads. To assign V/J genes and CDR3, sequences were annotated using PyIR, a Python wrapper for IgBLAST v1.9, with IMGT germline references. Reads were removed for weak V/J assignments (E-value above 1e-6), missing CDR3, stop codons, out-of-frame junctions, or ambiguous translated residues. V3J clonotypes were defined by identical inferred V gene, J gene, and CDR3 amino acid sequence. Percentage overlap between repertoires was computed as shared unique clonotypes divided by the size of the smaller repertoire. RTK rarefaction, the Chao1 estimator, and Recon v2.1 estimates of unobserved clonotypes were used to assess repertoire richness. For all TCRbeta clonotypes obtained by the gDNA method from a handful of donors, generation probabilities were computed with OLGA. TCRdb's version of the immuneACCESS table is confined to in-frame rearrangements and falls short of the full clone set. An unresolved V gene accounts for under half of the shortfall where checked; the remainder is of unknown origin. D and trimming come from the DNA, and the V and J calls and clone size come from that table. The sample contains 600,000 or so clones, roughly 98% of them found a single time. The ten largest clones add up to approximately 0.33% of the sample.

Sequenced material: naive CD8+ T cells sorted from blood. The cell subset or site label, as the study defines it: CD45RA+CCR7+. The TCR originated in a man aged 30 to 39 in good health. The rearranged segments are TRBV10-3 and TRBJ2-1, with 11 middle bases fitting TRBD1. The DNA reads as follows: TGTGCCATCAGGGGCGGGACAGGGGGATATTATGAGCAGTTCTTC. The encoded protein is CAIRGGTGGYYEQFF.